This TCR beta chain was observed in a study of T cells in Graves' hyperthyroidism and ophthalmopathy. In this sample, this clonotype turned up a few times. Amplification targeted TCR beta CDR3 regions from RNA transcripts. The primer set for the first-round RT-PCR of the TCR CDR3 was HTBI. TCRdb analysed the multiplex PCR reads with MiXCR anew, one entry per CDR3 protein. The sample holds fewer than 850,000 distinct CDR3 sequences, around a sixth seen once. Germline V gene data show CDR1 as MNHNS and CDR2 as SASEGT. Between the trimmed V and J ends, which lost 6 bases and 5 bases, there was a span of 13 bases. The CDR3 loop spans 14 amino acids. Stable disease denoted Graves' hyperthyroidism without ophthalmopathy progression within 18 months. On the basis of clinical symptoms, serum thyroxine and TRAb, thyroid ultrasound and orbital computed tomography, diagnoses were made.

This TCR was recovered from a man aged 45-60 years with Graves' hyperthyroidism. V gene TRBV6-1 combines with J gene TRBJ2-2; D may be TRBD1 (5 bases). The material sequenced was blood. The CDR3 spells CASSPQGGTGELFF. The CDR3 DNA is TGTGCCAGCAGCCCCCAGGGCGGAACCGGGGAGCTGTTTTTT.